Included here is one T cell receptor (beta chain) sequence, with context. Its antigen is unknown. V shed 7 bases and J shed 4 bases, with 16 bases lying between them. From germline, CDR1 is WSHSY and CDR2 SAAADI. The CDR3 runs 14 residues. TCRdb's copy holds only in-frame clones and misses some; the assay was immunoSEQ multiplex PCR. The sample lists 15,000 to 20,000 clones; about 83% were seen once. The entry originates in a study of CD4+ T cells in melanoma. General study findings and limits: Neoantigen-specific CD4+ T cells in melanoma reportedly had diverse differentiation states. CD8+ T cell, macrophage and B cell function reportedly correlated with neoantigen-specific CD4+ T cells.

The source of this sequence is a human donor with melanoma. The chain couples TRBV10-2 to TRBJ1-1; D unclear. Sample: cells from a culture (not recorded whether cultured in vitro). DNA of the CDR3: TGCGCCAGCACCTCTCGAGGGTCGGGCACTGAAGCTTTCTTT. It yields the protein CASTSRGSGTEAFF.